This T cell receptor beta chain was profiled in a study of naive and memory T cell subsets. Trimming removed 1 base from V and 6 bases from J, with 17 bases in between. The V gene's germline CDR1 is LGHDT and CDR2 YNNKEL (reference sequence). The CDR3 consists of 16 residues. Only a few counts were recorded for this clonotype. What it binds is not known. Both TRBC1 and TRBC2 were covered by a beta constant-region primer of two equimolar oligonucleotides. Each CDR3 protein gets one entry after TCRdb re-called the UMI-ligation and nested PCR reads with MiXCR. The table records 120,000 to 150,000 distinct CDR3 sequences, about 17% of them present only once. Regarding the study as a whole: No ground truth validated the naive and memory repertoire findings.

Sequencing was performed on naive CD4+ T cells from blood. This receptor was obtained from a human donor in good health. J is TRBJ2-3 and V is TRBV3-1; D is possibly TRBD1 (5 bases). DNA of the CDR3: TGTGCCAGCAGCCAAGTGGCAGGGTCACCCACGGATACGCAGTATTTT. Translated: CASSQVAGSPTDTQYF.